These 17 T cell receptor beta chains came from one sample sequenced in a study of STAT5B mutations in CD4+ large granular lymphocyte leukemia (dated by TCRdb to the early 2020s). The method behind the library was the immunoSEQ multiplex PCR assay. In TCRdb, the immuneACCESS table is reduced to in-frame sequences with V and J assigned. These tables do not hold every clone; where another copy was compared, an unresolved V gene accounts for under half, and the others remain unexplained. This sample is represented by 20,000 to 25,000 clones; about 80% of them were singletons. The top ten hold about 0.41% of the sample. Sequencing input: CD4+ T cells from blood buffy coats. These receptors all come from a human donor in good health.

The table lists this clone with a few counts. The rearrangement uses TRBV20-1 and TRBJ1-2; maybe TRBD1 (6 bases). The CDR3 is made up of 11 amino acids. Germline V gene sequence: CDR1 DFQATT, CDR2 SNEGSKA (reference sequence). The ends were cut back, 5 bases at V and 13 bases at J, with 17 bases in the middle. CDR3: CSAQDSLSTTF. DNA of the CDR3: TGCAGTGCTCAGGACAGCCTTAGTACCACCTTC.

This chain joins TRBV5-4 and TRBJ2-7, with 8 nucleotides matching TRBD2. J was trimmed by 0 bases and V by 0 bases; bases with no gene match: 5. This CDR3 spans 16 amino acids. Germline V gives CDR1 SGHNT, CDR2 YYREEE (reference sequence). CDR3 coding DNA: TGTGCCAGCAGCTTGGATTTAGCGGGGCTCTCCTACGAGCAGTACTTC. It codes for CASSLDLAGLSYEQYF. The full variable domain, completed using reference TRBV5-4 and TRBJ2-7, is ETGVTQSPTHLIKTRGQQVTLRCSSQSGHNTVSWYQQALGQGPQFIFQYYREEENGRGNFPPRFSGLQFPNYSSELNVNALELDDSALYLCASSLDLAGLSYEQYFGPGTRLTVT.

The gene calls are TRBV11-2 and TRBJ2-2, with D possibly matching TRBD2 (5 bases). CDR3 length equals 14 residues. Germline V gene sequence: CDR1 SGHAT, CDR2 FQNNGV. V lost 5 bases and J 7 bases, leaving 14 bases between the germline ends. The CDR3 loop is CASSPLDGNGELFF. The CDR3 nucleotides are TGTGCCAGCAGCCCACTAGACGGGAACGGGGAGCTGTTTTTT.

This chain connects TRBV7-2 to TRBJ1-2; no clear D gene. Per the germline V gene, CDR1 is SGHTA and CDR2 is FQGNSA. CDR3 length equals 12 residues. V gave up 1 base and J gave up 7 bases, with 7 bases separating them. The CDR3 DNA reads as TGTGCCAGCAGCTTAGAACAGCGTGGCTACACCTTC. This sequence encodes CASSLEQRGYTF.

The chain is built from TRBV6-1 and TRBJ2-5; D call uncertain. Germline-derived CDR1 and CDR2 are MNHNS and SASEGT. The CDR3 contains 13 residues. Trimming removed 6 bases at V and 1 base at J, with 9 bases between. CDR3 DNA: TGTGCCAGCAGCGGGCCGGCCCAAGAGACCCAGTACTTC. Amino acids: CASSGPAQETQYF.

This sequence joins TRBV5-4 and TRBJ1-1; tentatively, D is TRBD1 (5 bases). Germline-derived CDR1 and CDR2 are SGHNT and YYREEE (reference sequence). V lost 0 bases and J lost 8, with 5 bases in between. This CDR3 has 11 amino acids. CDR3 coding DNA: TGTGCCAGCAGCTTGGAGGGGGAAGCTTTCTTT. This encodes CASSLEGEAFF.

The chain joins TRBV10-3 to TRBJ1-2, with a possible D match to TRBD1 (6 bases). CDR1 and CDR2 from the germline V gene are ENHRY and SYGVKD. The CDR3 covers 16 residues. V lost 0 bases to trimming and J lost 4 bases, with 15 bases between them. The CDR3 loop is CAISESTGQTFYGYTF. CDR3 in DNA: TGTGCCATCAGTGAGTCAACGGGACAAACCTTCTATGGCTACACCTTC.

The rearrangement links TRBV18 to TRBJ2-5; D possibly corresponds to TRBD2 (5 bases). The end of the DNA aligns better with TRBJ2-7, so the J call may be wrong. This CDR3 spans 16 amino acids. CDR1 and CDR2 from the germline V gene are KGHSH and LQKENI. The CDR3 bases are TGTGCCAGCTCACCGAATGTCGACGGGAACTCCTACGAGCAGTACTTC. It translates to CASSPNVDGNSYEQYF.

This chain connects TRBV11-2 to TRBJ2-7, with 8 bases lining up with TRBD2. J lost 11 bases, V lost 1 base, and 4 bases had no gene match. Germline V CDR1 and CDR2: SGHAT, FQNNGV. This CDR3 spans 12 amino acids. The CDR3 bases are TGTGCCAGCAGCTTAGTCCGGGAGGGGGAGTACTTC. Its translation is CASSLVREGEYF.

The chain links TRBV7-8 to TRBJ1-5; no definite D call. Germline CDR1 is SGHVS and CDR2 is FQNEAQ. The CDR3 is made up of 13 amino acids. Trimming cost V 2 bases and J 7 bases, with 9 bases left between them. The CDR3 sequence is CASSLRTEQPQHF. DNA of the CDR3: TGTGCCAGCAGCTTACGGACGGAGCAGCCCCAGCATTTT.

This chain connects TRBV10-1 to TRBJ2-1; 12 bases fit TRBD2. Germline V gene lookup returns CDR1 WNHNN and CDR2 SYGVQD (reference sequence). V gave up 4 bases and J gave up 1 base; unmatched junction bases: 5. This CDR3 region has 17 residues. As DNA, the CDR3 is TGCGCCAGCAGTGGACTAGCGGGAGTGATTTCCTACAATGAGCAGTTCTTC. As protein: CASSGLAGVISYNEQFF.

This rearrangement joins TRBV18 to TRBJ2-3, with 11 bases lining up with TRBD2. J lost 4 bases, V lost 6 bases, and 6 bases had no gene match. Germline loops: CDR1 KGHSH, CDR2 LQKENI. The CDR3 contains 15 residues. CDR3 in DNA: TGTGCCAGCTCTCCGGGACTAGCGGCCCCAGATACGCAGTATTTT. It is translated as CASSPGLAAPDTQYF.

The chain has TRBV5-4 and TRBJ2-7; TRBD1 or TRBD2 may be the D gene (5 bases each). V shed 0 bases and J shed 4 bases, with 14 bases lying between them. The V gene's germline CDR1 is SGHNT and CDR2 YYREEE (reference sequence). The CDR3 extends over 15 amino acids. CDR3 nucleotides: TGTGCCAGCAGCTTGGCCGGGGCAGGACTGTACGAGCAGTACTTC. It specifies CASSLAGAGLYEQYF.

The chain couples TRBV5-1 to TRBJ2-7, with 8 bases matching TRBD2. The germline V gene has CDR1 SGHRS and CDR2 YFSETQ. V was pared by 4 bases and J by 6 bases, with 18 bases of the junction left unmatched. The CDR3 consists of 17 residues. The CDR3 nucleotides are TGCGCCAGCAGCGCGGAGCCTACTAGCGGCTCTTGGGGCGAGCAGTACTTC. This translates into CASSAEPTSGSWGEQYF.

This clone was seen more than once but under ten times. The genes are TRBV2 and TRBJ1-1, with D perhaps matching TRBD1 (5 bases). The CDR3 runs to 12 residues. V was shortened by 8 bases and J by 2 bases, with 9 bases between the two germline ends. Germline assignment: CDR1 SNHLY and CDR2 FYNNEI. CDR3 DNA: TGTGCCAGCGGCAGGGTTAACACTGAAGCTTTCTTT. Protein product: CASGRVNTEAFF.

This chain joins TRBV5-8 and TRBJ2-5, with TRBD2 as a possible D gene (6 bases). The V and J ends lost 0 bases and 2 bases respectively, with 17 bases between them. Germline V gene lookup returns CDR1 SGHTS and CDR2 YDEGEE. CDR3 length equals 17 residues. The CDR3 loop is CASSLGLDWQLQETQYF. Here the CDR3 DNA reads TGTGCCAGCAGCTTGGGACTAGATTGGCAATTGCAAGAGACCCAGTACTTC.

The chain couples TRBV29-1 to TRBJ2-1; maybe TRBD2 (5 bases). V lost 7 bases to trimming and J lost 0 bases, with 10 bases between them. The CDR3 has 13 amino acids. The germline V gene has CDR1 SQVTM and CDR2 ANQGSEA. CDR3 sequence: CSARRSSYNEQFF. CDR3 coding DNA: TGCAGCGCCCGGAGGAGCTCCTACAATGAGCAGTTCTTC.